This passage covers 18 T cell receptor beta chains from one sample sequenced in a study of identical twins. A single record per CDR3 protein comes from TCRdb applying MiXCR to the 5' RACE reads. The table includes around 370,000 distinct CDR3 sequences, approximately 10% detected once. The source material was naive T cells sorted from blood. The receptors shown here come from a woman in her forties or fifties in good health.

This clonotype showed up just a few times. The chain couples TRBV9 to TRBJ1-4; 10 nucleotides align to TRBD1. Germline assignment: CDR1 SGDLS and CDR2 YYNGEE. The trim removed 0 bases at V and 5 bases at J, leaving 1 base unmatched. The CDR3 covers 15 residues. The CDR3 region is CASSVATGGNEKLFF. The CDR3 DNA reads as TGTGCCAGCAGCGTAGCGACAGGGGGCAATGAAAAACTGTTTTTT.

This clonotype was seen a few times. J is TRBJ2-2 and V is TRBV5-4, with a possible D match to TRBD1 (6 bases). This CDR3 comprises 16 residues. Germline CDR1 and CDR2: SGHNT and YYREEE (reference sequence). V lost 2 bases and J lost 6, with 17 bases in between. The CDR3 is CASSFGGPSKPGELFF. The CDR3 coding sequence is TGTGCCAGCAGCTTTGGGGGCCCTAGTAAGCCCGGGGAGCTGTTTTTT.

Many counts were recorded for this clonotype. This chain links TRBV12-3 or TRBV12-4 with TRBJ1-5; tentative D call: TRBD1 (6 bases). The CDR3 sequence is 12 residues long. Trimming stripped 10 bases from V and 6 bases from J, with 13 bases between. The CDR3 region has the DNA TGTGCCACCTCACAGGGACGTCAGCCCCAGCATTTT. This gives the protein CATSQGRQPQHF.

The rearrangement uses TRBV20-1 and TRBJ2-7, with D unresolved. Trimming removed 6 bases from V and 3 bases from J, with 15 bases in between. Germline assignment: CDR1 DFQATT and CDR2 SNEGSKA (reference sequence). The CDR3 has 13 amino acids. The CDR3 sequence is CSAASSPDYEQYV. CDR3 nucleotide sequence: TGCAGTGCCGCCTCTTCCCCCGACTACGAGCAGTACGTC.

This clonotype came up a few times. The chain uses TRBV10-3 and TRBJ1-5, with unresolved D. The CDR3 consists of 13 residues. Looked up from germline, CDR1 is ENHRY and CDR2 is SYGVKD. V was clipped by 0 bases and J by 5 bases, with 5 bases between them. This chain's CDR3 is CAISESRYQPQHF. The CDR3 DNA follows: TGTGCCATCAGTGAGTCACGGTATCAGCCCCAGCATTTT.

The rearrangement links TRBV5-1 to TRBJ2-5; D remains unclear. This CDR3 contains 15 residues. Trimming removed 5 bases at V and 5 bases at J, with 19 bases between. In germline, CDR1 is SGHRS, CDR2 YFSETQ. The DNA of the CDR3 is TGCGCCAGCAGTCGTACCGGGCCCCATGGGGAGACCCAGTACTTC. Its translation: CASSRTGPHGETQYF.

This clonotype turned up a few times. This chain links TRBV6-1 with TRBJ2-7, with TRBD2 matching over 12 bases. Germline trimming cut 4 bases from V and 3 bases from J; bases unmatched to any gene: 7. Germline CDR1 MNHNS, CDR2 SASEGT. The CDR3 covers 16 residues. This CDR3 reads CASSVIPGLAGYEQYV. CDR3 DNA: TGTGCCAGCAGTGTAATTCCGGGACTAGCGGGCTACGAGCAGTACGTC.

V gene TRBV5-1 combines with J gene TRBJ2-3; no clear D. This CDR3 contains 14 residues. Trimming took off 7 bases at V and 2 bases at J, with 14 bases between the two ends. CDR1 SGHRS and CDR2 YFSETQ come from the germline V gene. Here the CDR3 reads CASHRAVDTDTQYF. The CDR3 nucleotides read TGCGCCAGCCACCGGGCGGTCGACACAGATACGCAGTATTTT.

This clonotype was picked up a small number of times. The chain joins TRBV5-4 to TRBJ2-6; TRBD2 agrees at 13 bases. Unmatched junction bases numbered 6, after V lost 3 bases and J lost 3 bases. The germline V gene has CDR1 SGHNT and CDR2 YYREEE (reference sequence). This CDR3 is 18 amino acids long. The CDR3 reads CASSYGLAGEHGANVLTF. The CDR3 region has the DNA TGTGCCAGCAGCTACGGACTAGCGGGAGAACATGGGGCCAACGTCCTGACTTTC.

This sequence joins TRBV6-5 and TRBJ2-1; the D gene could be TRBD1 or TRBD2 (5 bases each). Germline V gene lookup returns CDR1 MNHEY and CDR2 SVGAGI. The CDR3 runs to 13 residues. The V end lost 8 bases, the J end lost 9 bases, and 17 bases lay between the germline ends. The CDR3 DNA reads TGTGCCAGCGGATCCGAGGCTGGGGGTGAGCAGTTCTTC. Its protein is CASGSEAGGEQFF.

V usage is TRBV30 and J usage is TRBJ2-1, with a possible D match to TRBD2 (5 bases). Trimming cost V 5 bases and J 2 bases, with 7 bases left between them. The V gene's germline CDR1 is GTSNPN and CDR2 SVGIG (reference sequence). This CDR3 has 12 residues. This CDR3 is CAWAGTYNEQFF. CDR3 nucleotide sequence: TGTGCCTGGGCCGGGACCTACAATGAGCAGTTCTTC.

This clonotype was picked up many times. This rearrangement joins TRBV3-1 to TRBJ2-2; no firm D call. There are 16 residues in the CDR3. Germline CDR1 is LGHDT and CDR2 is YNNKEL (reference sequence). V was trimmed by 1 base and J by 4 bases, leaving 13 bases between them. The CDR3 region has the DNA TGTGCCAGCAGCCAAGTGTCTCGGCCCAGCACCGGGGAGCTGTTTTTT. Residues: CASSQVSRPSTGELFF.

This clonotype was detected only a few times. The CDR3 sequence: CASSWLYTDTQYF. The CDR3 nucleotides read TGCGCCAGCAGCTGGCTGTACACAGATACGCAGTATTTT. V gene TRBV5-1 combines with J gene TRBJ2-3, with D hard to call. The germline V gene encodes CDR1 SGHRS and CDR2 YFSETQ. Trimming took 3 bases from V and 2 from J, leaving 7 bases between them. This CDR3 region has 13 residues.

This clonotype showed up just a few times. This rearrangement joins TRBV12-3 or TRBV12-4 to TRBJ2-2; a possible D gene is TRBD2 (5 bases). The V end lost 1 base, the J end lost 8 bases, and 11 bases lay between the germline ends. This CDR3 has 14 amino acids. CDR3 region: CASSLEDWSGELFF. The CDR3 coding sequence is TGTGCCAGCAGTTTAGAGGACTGGTCGGGGGAGCTGTTTTTT.

Notes on this clonotype: At one boundary the junction diverges from the germline segment, which might be a read error. This sequence joins TRBV11-3 and TRBJ2-4; D remains unclear. The germline V gene has CDR1 SGHNT and CDR2 YENEEA. This CDR3 has 12 residues. This CDR3 reads CASSLAENIQYF. As DNA, the CDR3 is TGTGCCAGCAGCTTAGCCGAAAACATTCAGTACTTC.

In its sample, this clonotype was seen many times. The chain joins TRBV6-4 to TRBJ2-1; 11 bases agree with TRBD2. Trimming removed 2 bases from V and 15 bases from J; junction bases left unmatched: 6. Germline CDR1 reads MRHNA; CDR2 reads SNTAGT. The CDR3 is 13 amino acids. This CDR3 is CASSDLAGGRRFF. Here the CDR3 DNA reads TGTGCCAGCAGTGACCTAGCGGGGGGTAGAAGGTTCTTC.

This clonotype was recorded a few times. J is TRBJ1-2 and V is TRBV10-2; tentative D call: TRBD1 (6 bases). V was clipped by 2 bases and J by 8 bases, with 9 bases between them. This CDR3 has 12 residues. Germline CDR1 WSHSY, CDR2 SAAADI. The CDR3 sequence is CASSETGSGYTF. The DNA of the CDR3 is TGCGCCAGCAGTGAGACAGGGAGCGGCTACACCTTC.

This clonotype has more than one count but fewer than ten. This chain uses TRBV20-1 with TRBJ2-3; TRBD2 agrees at 13 bases. V shed 6 bases, J shed 0 bases, and the junction held 15 bases outside the gene matches. Looked up from germline, CDR1 is DFQATT and CDR2 is SNEGSKA (reference sequence). This CDR3 is 19 amino acids long. The CDR3 region has the DNA TGCAGTGCCCACTCTGGGACTAGCGGGATTCATTCTAGCACAGATACGCAGTATTTT. Its translation is CSAHSGTSGIHSSTDTQYF.